This T cell receptor beta chain was captured by sequencing in a study of T-cell reconstitution after alpha-beta-depleted transplantation in children. Unique molecular identifiers tagged the TCRbeta library. TCRdb reprocessed the PCR reads via MiXCR and lists one record per CDR3 protein. The sample comprises over 550,000 distinct CDR3 sequences, 8% to 11% of which are singletons, and 3.5% to 5% rests with the top ten. The CDR3 loop spans 18 amino acids. Germline V gene data show CDR1 as MNHEY and CDR2 as SMNVEV (reference sequence). V trimming: 3 bases; J trimming: 0 bases; junction bases outside the gene matches: 8. This clonotype was seen only a few times.

This TCR was recovered from a human donor who donated a stem cell graft to a child with acute myeloid leukemia. The chain is built from TRBV27 and TRBJ2-6; 7 bases align to TRBD1. The sequencing here drew on PBMCs from the stem cell graft donor, taken from the stem cell graft. CDR3: CASSFRGQVDSGANVLTF. CDR3 in DNA: TGTGCCAGCAGTTTCCGTGGACAGGTAGACTCTGGGGCCAACGTCCTGACTTTC.